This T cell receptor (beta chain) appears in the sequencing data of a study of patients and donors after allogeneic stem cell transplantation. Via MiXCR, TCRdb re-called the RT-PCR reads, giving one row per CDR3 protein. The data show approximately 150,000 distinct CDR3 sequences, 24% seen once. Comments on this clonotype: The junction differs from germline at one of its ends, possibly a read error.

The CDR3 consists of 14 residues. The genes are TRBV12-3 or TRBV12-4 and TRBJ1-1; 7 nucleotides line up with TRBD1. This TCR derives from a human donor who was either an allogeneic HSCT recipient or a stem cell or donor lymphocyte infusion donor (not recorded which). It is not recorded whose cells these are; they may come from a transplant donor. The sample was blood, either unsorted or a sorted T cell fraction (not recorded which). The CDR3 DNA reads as TGTGCCAGCAGTTTCGGGACAGTGAACACTAAAGCTTTCTTT. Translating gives CASSFGTVNTKAFF.